The 29 T cell receptor beta chains in this list originate from one sample, sequenced in a study of identical twins. TCRdb ran MiXCR on the 5' RACE reads and lists one entry per CDR3 protein. The sample carries 450,000 or so distinct CDR3 sequences, 24% recorded once. The same sample was also studied in work on T cells expressing NK-cell markers.

The material sequenced was CD4+ T cells sorted from blood. These receptors came from a woman between 18 and 30 years old in good health.

The CDR3 is CASSHPVRLAGGRNTDTQYF. As DNA, the CDR3 is TGCGCCAGCAGCCACCCGGTCCGACTAGCGGGAGGGAGAAACACAGATACGCAGTATTTT. The chain joins TRBV4-3 to TRBJ2-3; 14 nucleotides agree with TRBD2. In germline, CDR1 is LGHNA, CDR2 YSLEER. The trim removed 3 bases at V and 2 bases at J, leaving 13 bases unmatched. This CDR3 is built from 20 residues.

This clonotype was observed a few times. J is TRBJ1-5 and V is TRBV10-1, with a weak D call TRBD1 (6 bases). Trimming shortened V by 3 bases and J by 11 bases, and 14 bases separated the two germline ends. Germline V CDR1 and CDR2: WNHNN, SYGVQD (reference sequence). The CDR3 has 13 residues. The CDR3 nucleotides are TGCGCCAGCAGTGAACGGAAGGGGGATGCCCAGCATTTT. This sequence encodes CASSERKGDAQHF.

The chain employs TRBV30 and TRBJ1-1, with D possibly matching TRBD1 (5 bases). The germline V gene encodes CDR1 GTSNPN and CDR2 SVGIG (reference sequence). Trimming stripped 5 bases from V and 4 bases from J, with 11 bases between. There are 12 residues in the CDR3. This CDR3 reads CAWERDSTEAFF. CDR3 bases: TGTGCCTGGGAACGGGACTCCACTGAAGCTTTCTTT.

The sample holds a few counts of this clonotype. The rearrangement joins TRBV4-1 to TRBJ2-2; D uncertain. Germline V gene sequence: CDR1 MGHRA, CDR2 YSYEKL. This CDR3 contains 15 residues. Trimming took off 1 base at V and 2 bases at J, with 8 bases between the two ends. The CDR3 reads CASSQGVTNTGELFF. DNA for the CDR3: TGCGCCAGCAGCCAAGGTGTGACCAACACCGGGGAGCTGTTTTTT.

This clonotype was seen a handful of times. J is TRBJ2-7 and V is TRBV20-1, with a weak D call TRBD1 (7 bases). V shed 5 bases and J shed 5 bases, with 19 bases lying between them. Germline V gives CDR1 DFQATT, CDR2 SNEGSKA (reference sequence). The CDR3 sequence is 14 residues long. CDR3 region: CSAGGGTGVNEQYF. The CDR3 nucleotides read TGCAGTGCTGGAGGGGGCACAGGGGTCAACGAGCAGTACTTC.

The chain recombines TRBV25-1 with TRBJ2-7; D is unclear. V was pared by 4 bases and J by 0 bases, with 4 bases between. Per germline, CDR1 MGHDK and CDR2 SYGVNS. The CDR3 runs 12 residues. CDR3 amino acids: CASSARSYEQYF. CDR3 in DNA: TGTGCCAGCAGTGCCCGCTCCTACGAGCAGTACTTC.

V usage is TRBV7-3 and J usage is TRBJ2-6; D perhaps matches TRBD2 (5 bases). Trimming removed 5 bases at V and 2 bases at J, with 10 bases between. CDR1 is SGHTA, CDR2 FQGTGA, per germline. The CDR3 has 15 amino acids. In DNA, the CDR3 is TGTGCCAGCAGCCGAGGGAGCCCTGGGGCCAACGTCCTGACTTTC. Protein product: CASSRGSPGANVLTF.

The CDR3 reads CASSIGPLSSGRKETQYF. The DNA of the CDR3 is TGTGCCAGCAGTATAGGCCCGTTATCTAGCGGGAGGAAAGAGACCCAGTACTTC. The J gene is TRBJ2-5, the V gene TRBV27, with 11 bases aligning to TRBD2. CDR3 length: 18 residues. V was pared by 5 bases and J by 3 bases, with 14 bases of the junction left unmatched. The germline V gene has CDR1 MNHEY and CDR2 SMNVEV (reference sequence).

The gene calls are TRBV6-1 and TRBJ1-6; 7 bases fit TRBD1. This CDR3 is built from 14 residues. V shed 3 bases, J shed 9 bases, and the junction held 5 bases outside the gene matches. Germline lookup yields CDR1 MNHNS and CDR2 SASEGT. The CDR3 sequence: CASSDQGVGSPLHF. For the CDR3, the DNA is TGTGCCAGCAGTGATCAGGGGGTGGGTTCACCCCTCCACTTT.

This clonotype came up a few times. V is TRBV5-1 and J is TRBJ1-4; no firm D call. This CDR3 contains 15 residues. Germline V gene lookup returns CDR1 SGHRS and CDR2 YFSETQ. V dropped 1 base and J dropped 7 bases, with 14 bases sitting between them. The CDR3 region is CASSLQYIGGEKLFF. The CDR3 DNA is TGCGCCAGCAGCTTGCAGTACATAGGAGGTGAAAAACTGTTTTTT.

The chain has TRBV5-1 and TRBJ2-2; 8 bases map to TRBD1. The junction had 5 bases not matched to a gene; V was cut back by 3 bases and J by 4 bases. In germline, CDR1 is SGHRS, CDR2 YFSETQ. The CDR3 extends over 15 amino acids. Here the CDR3 DNA reads TGCGCCAGCAGCTCCCAGGGGGCGCCCACCGGGGAGCTGTTTTTT. Translated, it gives CASSSQGAPTGELFF.

V is TRBV12-3 or TRBV12-4 and J is TRBJ1-6, with 8 bases aligning to TRBD1. The CDR3 sequence is 12 residues long. V lost 6 bases to trimming and J lost 11 bases; unmatched junction nucleotides: 3. The CDR3 reads CASRAQGAPLHF. Written as DNA, the CDR3 is TGTGCCAGCAGGGCACAGGGGGCACCCCTCCACTTT.

The chain combines TRBV7-9 with TRBJ1-6; 9 nucleotides agree with TRBD1. The V and J ends lost 6 bases and 6 bases, in that order; junction bases with no gene match: 6. This CDR3 region has 15 residues. Germline-derived CDR1 and CDR2 are SEHNR and FQNEAQ (reference sequence). This CDR3 reads CASSPGQGPNSPLHF. For the CDR3, the DNA is TGTGCCAGCAGTCCCGGACAGGGGCCTAATTCACCCCTCCACTTT.

A few counts support this clonotype. The chain recombines TRBV20-1 with TRBJ2-5; no firm D call. Trimming took 2 bases from V and 2 from J, leaving 9 bases between them. Per germline, CDR1 DFQATT and CDR2 SNEGSKA (reference sequence). The CDR3 contains 13 residues. In nucleotides, the CDR3 is TGCAGTGCTAGATCGGCCGGGCAAGAGACCCAGTACTTC. It codes for CSARSAGQETQYF.

The chain couples TRBV9 to TRBJ2-2, with TRBD2 identical over 10 bases. CDR3 size: 16 residues. The V gene end was trimmed by 2 bases and the J gene end by 5 bases; junction bases not matched to a gene: 6. Germline CDR1 SGDLS, CDR2 YYNGEE. CDR3 sequence (DNA): TGTGCCAGCAGCGTCCGAGCGGGGGGGCAGACCGGGGAGCTGTTTTTT. Translating gives CASSVRAGGQTGELFF.

The J gene is TRBJ1-1, the V gene TRBV6-5; D is possibly TRBD1 (6 bases). The CDR3 contains 11 residues. With 8 bases removed from V and 5 bases from J, the gap between germline ends came to 9 bases. Germline V lookup: CDR1 MNHEY, CDR2 SVGAGI. As DNA, the CDR3 is TGTGCCAGCCAGGGGTTGACTGAAGCTTTCTTT. It codes for CASQGLTEAFF.

This clonotype was detected a few times. This chain uses TRBV2 with TRBJ2-3; TRBD2 matches 7 bases. The ends lost 7 bases at V and 6 bases at J; junction bases unmatched: 4. CDR1 SNHLY and CDR2 FYNNEI come from the germline V gene. The CDR3 has 12 amino acids. The CDR3 sequence is CASTPLADTQYF. CDR3 DNA: TGTGCCAGCACTCCACTAGCGGATACGCAGTATTTT. The whole variable domain, filled in from reference TRBV2 and TRBJ2-3, reads EPEVTQTPSHQVTQMGQEVILRCVPISNHLYFYWYRQILGQKVEFLVSFYNNEISEKSEIFDDQFSVERPDGSNFTLKIRSTKLEDSAMYFCASTPLADTQYFGPGTRLTVL.

This clonotype was observed a few times. This chain joins TRBV6-1 and TRBJ2-2; no firm D call. V shed 7 bases and J shed 5 bases, with 11 bases lying between them. The V gene's germline CDR1 is MNHNS and CDR2 SASEGT. The CDR3 consists of 13 residues. DNA of the CDR3: TGTGCCAGCACCACCAGGAGTACCGGGGAGCTGTTTTTT. It is translated as CASTTRSTGELFF.

This clonotype has a handful of counts. The rearrangement links TRBV11-3 to TRBJ2-5; D may be TRBD2 (6 bases). From germline, CDR1 is SGHNT and CDR2 YENEEA. The ends were cut back, 5 bases at V and 2 bases at J, with 15 bases in the middle. The CDR3 consists of 15 residues. For the CDR3, the DNA is TGTGCCAGCAGCCCTTCTAGCGTACTTCAAGAGACCCAGTACTTC. It yields the protein CASSPSSVLQETQYF.

V usage is TRBV7-2 and J usage is TRBJ2-7; D gene uncertain. The germline gives CDR1 SGHTA, CDR2 FQGNSA. This CDR3 region has 14 residues. Trimming cost V 2 bases and J 5 bases, with 13 bases left between them. The CDR3 loop reads CASSLIGSVNEQYF. CDR3 sequence (DNA): TGTGCCAGCAGCTTAATTGGGTCCGTCAACGAGCAGTACTTC.

This clonotype was detected only a few times. The CDR3, as DNA: TGTGCCAGCAGTTACTCCGGGACAGGGGTTGTAAATGAGCAGTTCTTC. Translated, it gives CASSYSGTGVVNEQFF. This sequence joins TRBV6-5 and TRBJ2-1; the match to TRBD1 covers 10 bases. Germline CDR1 reads MNHEY; CDR2 reads SVGAGI. V gave up 0 bases and J gave up 7 bases; unmatched junction bases: 6. This CDR3 spans 16 amino acids.

The chain employs TRBV5-1 and TRBJ2-5; 7 bases are shared with TRBD2. V gave up 4 bases and J gave up 2 bases; unmatched junction bases: 5. The CDR3 sequence is 14 residues long. Germline V CDR1 and CDR2: SGHRS, YFSETQ. CDR3 loop: CASSHGTIQETQYF. The CDR3 region has the DNA TGCGCCAGCAGCCATGGGACTATTCAAGAGACCCAGTACTTC.

This clonotype was counted a few times. The V gene is TRBV5-6, the J gene TRBJ2-5; 11 bases agree with TRBD2. CDR3 size: 16 residues. From germline, CDR1 is SGHDT and CDR2 YYEEEE. J gave up 0 bases and V 4 bases, and 5 bases lay outside the gene matches. The CDR3 coding sequence is TGTGCCAGCAGCCGACCGGGACTAGCGGACCAAGAGACCCAGTACTTC. This gives the protein CASSRPGLADQETQYF.

This clonotype was seen a single time. This chain uses TRBV14 with TRBJ2-1, with D perhaps matching TRBD1 (5 bases). This CDR3 region has 13 residues. Germline lookup yields CDR1 SGHDN and CDR2 FVKESK. V lost 1 base and J lost 8, with 9 bases in between. The CDR3 sequence is CASSQVIGDEQFF. The CDR3 DNA reads as TGTGCCAGCAGCCAAGTTATAGGGGATGAGCAGTTCTTC.

The chain couples TRBV20-1 to TRBJ2-7, with D perhaps TRBD1 (7 bases). Germline V gene lookup returns CDR1 DFQATT and CDR2 SNEGSKA (reference sequence). V was cut by 6 bases and J by 1 base, with 16 bases left in between. The CDR3 totals 14 residues. CDR3 sequence reads: CSAAGGKVSYEQYF. CDR3 coding DNA: TGCAGTGCCGCAGGGGGGAAGGTGTCCTACGAGCAGTACTTC.

This sequence joins TRBV2 and TRBJ2-1, with D tentatively TRBD1 or TRBD2 (5 bases each). Germline V gene data show CDR1 as SNHLY and CDR2 as FYNNEI. The V gene lost 6 bases and the J gene lost 6 bases, with 12 bases spanning the gap. CDR3 length: 13 residues. The CDR3 loop reads CASRDRGPNEQFF. CDR3 coding DNA: TGTGCCAGCAGGGACCGGGGCCCCAATGAGCAGTTCTTC.

This clonotype came up a few times. The rearrangement joins TRBV11-2 to TRBJ2-3, with D tentatively TRBD1 (6 bases). The CDR3 runs 16 residues. Germline CDR1 reads SGHAT; CDR2 reads FQNNGV. V lost 2 bases, J lost 1 base, and 13 bases lay in between. Written as DNA, the CDR3 is TGTGCCAGCAGCTTATCCAGGGGCTGGGGCACAGATACGCAGTATTTT. Protein product: CASSLSRGWGTDTQYF.

This chain links TRBV5-5 with TRBJ2-7, with 11 positions matching TRBD2. Per germline, CDR1 SGHKS and CDR2 YYEKEE (reference sequence). The V gene end was trimmed by 0 bases and the J gene end by 0 bases; junction bases not matched to a gene: 8. The CDR3 length is 18 residues. The CDR3 DNA is TGTGCCAGCAGCTTGGGACTAGCGGGGCCCACCATCTCCTACGAGCAGTACTTC. It is translated as CASSLGLAGPTISYEQYF. The whole variable domain, remainder taken from reference TRBV5-5 and TRBJ2-7, is DAGVTQSPTHLIKTRGQQVTLRCSPISGHKSVSWYQQVLGQGPQFIFQYYEKEERGRGNFPDRFSARQFPNYSSELNVNALLLGDSALYLCASSLGLAGPTISYEQYFGPGTRLTVT.

This clonotype has a handful of counts. The chain has TRBV20-1 and TRBJ2-5; D call uncertain. This CDR3 has 13 residues. Per germline, CDR1 DFQATT and CDR2 SNEGSKA (reference sequence). The V end lost 1 base, the J end lost 3 bases, and 9 bases lay between the germline ends. The CDR3 DNA is TGCAGTGCTAGAGGGACGCATAAAGAGACCCAGTACTTC. This translates into CSARGTHKETQYF.